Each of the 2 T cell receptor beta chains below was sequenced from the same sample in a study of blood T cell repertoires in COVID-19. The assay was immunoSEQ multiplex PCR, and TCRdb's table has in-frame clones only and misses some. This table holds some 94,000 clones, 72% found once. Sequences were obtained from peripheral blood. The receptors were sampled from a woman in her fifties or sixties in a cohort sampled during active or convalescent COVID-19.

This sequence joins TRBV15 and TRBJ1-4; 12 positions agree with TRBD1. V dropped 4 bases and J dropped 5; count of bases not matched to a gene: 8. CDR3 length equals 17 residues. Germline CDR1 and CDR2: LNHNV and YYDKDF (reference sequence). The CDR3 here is CATSTWGQGALNEKLFF. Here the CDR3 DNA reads TGTGCCACCAGCACCTGGGGACAGGGGGCTTTAAATGAAAAACTGTTTTTT. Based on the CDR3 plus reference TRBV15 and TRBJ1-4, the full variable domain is DAMVIQNPRYQVTQFGKPVTLSCSQTLNHNVMYWYQQKSSQAPKLLFHYYDKDFNNEADTPDNFQSRRPNTSFCFLDIRSPGLGDTAMYLCATSTWGQGALNEKLFFGSGTQLSVL.

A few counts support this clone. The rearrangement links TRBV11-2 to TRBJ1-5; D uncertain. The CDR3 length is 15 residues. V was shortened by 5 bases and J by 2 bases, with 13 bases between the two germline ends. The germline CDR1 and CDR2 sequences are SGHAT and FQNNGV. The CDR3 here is CASSPWGEGNQPQHF. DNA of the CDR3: TGTGCCAGCAGCCCGTGGGGAGAGGGCAATCAGCCCCAGCATTTT.